This T cell receptor (beta chain) was captured by sequencing in a study of blood T cells in healthy people across ages. The CDR3 contains 15 residues. Germline trimming cut 1 base from V and 3 bases from J; bases unmatched to any gene: 6. Germline loops: CDR1 SNHLY, CDR2 FYNNEI. Together with a sample-barcoded 5' primer, a J-beta primer mix was included in a second PCR lasting about 7 to 12 cycles. MiXCR, applied by TCRdb to the 5' RACE reads, yields one record per CDR3 protein. This table holds over a million distinct CDR3 sequences, approximately 43% found once. The V gene is TRBV2, the J gene TRBJ2-7; 7 nucleotides agree with TRBD1. This TCR was recovered from a woman aged 18-30 years in good health. The sequenced sample consisted of blood. The DNA for the CDR3 is TGTGCCAGCAGTGAAGGTAGACAGGGTTACTACGAGCAGTACTTC. Translation: CASSEGRQGYYEQYF.